This T cell receptor (beta chain) comes out of a study of blood T cell repertoires in COVID-19. The overall study: Italy, Spain and the United States were the sources of the convalescent and acute COVID-19 samples. T cells, B-cell-depleted T cells, or PBMCs supplied cDNA or gDNA.

The V and J ends lost 3 bases and 0 bases, in that order; junction bases with no gene match: 8. The CDR3 covers 17 residues. Germline V gene sequence: CDR1 DFQATT, CDR2 SNEGSKA (reference sequence). Under the authors' procedure: Researchers report that nucleated cell counts were estimated from reference gene primer amplification. Method: immunoSEQ multiplex PCR; TCRdb's copy keeps in-frame clones and lacks some. For V, J and clone size, that table is used; D and trimming come from the DNA. The repertoire includes 200,000 or so clones, roughly 90% of them detected once, and about 6.6% sits in the top ten.

The chain couples TRBV20-1 to TRBJ2-1, with 10 bases lining up with TRBD2. The receptor was isolated from a woman aged 40 to 49 who had recovered from COVID-19. The sequenced sample consisted of peripheral blood. The CDR3 loop reads CSASVPSGSSSYNEQFF. The CDR3 region has the DNA TGCAGTGCTAGTGTCCCTAGCGGGAGTTCCTCCTACAATGAGCAGTTCTTC.